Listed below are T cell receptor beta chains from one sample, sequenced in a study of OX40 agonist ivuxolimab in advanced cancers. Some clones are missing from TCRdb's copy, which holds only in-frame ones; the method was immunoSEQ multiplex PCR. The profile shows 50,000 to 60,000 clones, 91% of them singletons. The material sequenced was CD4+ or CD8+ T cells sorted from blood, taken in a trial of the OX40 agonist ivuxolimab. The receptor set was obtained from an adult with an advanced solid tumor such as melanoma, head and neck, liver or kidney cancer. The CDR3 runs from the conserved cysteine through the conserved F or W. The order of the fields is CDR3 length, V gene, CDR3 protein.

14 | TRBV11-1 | CASSLEGYYYEQYF
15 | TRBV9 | CASSGLSGRDNEQFF
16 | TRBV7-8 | CASSEQGGNSYNEQFF
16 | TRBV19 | CASSIGGGSSYNEQFF
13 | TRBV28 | CASSSGSYNEQFF
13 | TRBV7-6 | CASSLRQGETQYF
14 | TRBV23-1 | CASSRSGGNQPQHF
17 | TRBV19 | CASNPDARQWSVPSYTF
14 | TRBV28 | CASSSPGHPLEQYF
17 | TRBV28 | CASSSPGGTFNNQPQHF
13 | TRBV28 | CASSPQIKNIQYF